Below, 22 T cell receptor beta chains from the same sample are listed, as sequenced in a study of shared clonotypes between healthy human individuals. Sequencing was performed with immunoSEQ multiplex PCR; in TCRdb, only in-frame clones are kept and a portion is missing. The data hold some 2.3 million clones, with approximately 93% observed a single time. Sequencing was carried out using naive CD4+ T cells from PBMCs. Subset described: CD45RA+ positively selected. These TCRs come from a young man in good health. Some clones in this sample may be carry-over from other donors' samples.

This chain joins TRBV18 and TRBJ1-3, with D hard to call. This CDR3 is built from 16 residues. Germline V CDR1 and CDR2: KGHSH, LQKENI. V shed 3 bases and J shed 1 base, with 13 bases lying between them. CDR3 region: CASSPGFWNSGNTIYF. CDR3 coding DNA: TGTGCCAGCTCACCTGGGTTCTGGAATTCTGGAAACACCATATATTTT.

Details on this clone: This specimen includes other DNA sequences encoding the same CDR3. This rearrangement joins TRBV11-2 to TRBJ2-1, with D possibly matching TRBD2 (6 bases). Trimming left V 3 bases short and J 4 bases short, with 10 bases between. This CDR3 has 14 residues. Germline V gene data show CDR1 as SGHAT and CDR2 as FQNNGV. The CDR3 sequence is CASSLGRGYNEQFF. Written as DNA, the CDR3 is TGTGCCAGCAGCTTGGGGCGGGGTTACAATGAGCAGTTCTTC.

The chain joins TRBV28 to TRBJ2-2; 10 bases line up with TRBD1. V was pared by 6 bases and J by 4 bases, with 11 bases of the junction left unmatched. Germline V gene sequence: CDR1 MDHEN, CDR2 SYDVKM. The CDR3 is 17 amino acids. The CDR3 DNA is TGTGCCAGCAGACTTACTCCGGGACAGGGGAGCACCGGGGAGCTGTTTTTT. Amino acids: CASRLTPGQGSTGELFF.

The chain uses TRBV2 and TRBJ2-1; 7 bases map to TRBD1. Germline lookup yields CDR1 SNHLY and CDR2 FYNNEI. CDR3 size: 16 residues. With 7 bases clipped from V and 4 bases from J, the junction kept 13 bases outside the gene matches. The CDR3 region has the DNA TGTGCCAGCAAACCATTCCGGGACAGTAATTACAATGAGCAGTTCTTC. Translated: CASKPFRDSNYNEQFF.

The chain joins TRBV7-2 to TRBJ2-4; TRBD1 is a possible D gene (5 bases). There are 15 residues in the CDR3. Deletions cut 8 bases from V and 7 bases from J, with 21 bases between. Germline assignment: CDR1 SGHTA and CDR2 FQGNSA. The DNA for the CDR3 is TGTGCCAGCCAAGTGTCTGGGCAGGGCAGGAACATTCAGTACTTC. As protein: CASQVSGQGRNIQYF. Looking up the rest from reference TRBV7-2 and TRBJ2-4 gives the full variable domain: GAGVSQSPSNKVTEKGKDVELRCDPISGHTALYWYRQSLGQGLEFLIYFQGNSAPDKSGLPSDRFSAERTGGSVSTLTIQRTQQEDSAVYLCASQVSGQGRNIQYFGAGTRLSVL.

The chain combines TRBV10-3 with TRBJ2-1; 8 bases match TRBD1. This CDR3 contains 13 residues. Germline V gene sequence: CDR1 ENHRY, CDR2 SYGVKD. Trimming cost V 0 bases and J 13 bases; bases outside gene matches: 5. As DNA, the CDR3 is TGTGCCATCAGTGAGTCACGACAGGGGAAACAGTTCTTC. Protein product: CAISESRQGKQFF.

Concerning this clone: The same CDR3 also results from other DNA sequences found in this sample. V gene TRBV28 combines with J gene TRBJ1-2; D is perhaps TRBD1 (5 bases). From germline, CDR1 is MDHEN and CDR2 SYDVKM. Between the trimmed V and J ends, which lost 6 bases and 3 bases, there was a span of 8 bases. The CDR3 totals 12 residues. In nucleotides, the CDR3 is TGTGCCAGCAGCGGGACCTACTATGGCTACACCTTC. It yields the protein CASSGTYYGYTF.

This chain connects TRBV5-4 to TRBJ2-1; tentatively, D is TRBD1 (5 bases). This CDR3 region has 16 residues. Between the trimmed V and J ends, which lost 5 bases and 1 base, there was a span of 16 bases. Germline V CDR1 and CDR2: SGHNT, YYREEE (reference sequence). CDR3 sequence: CASSSVGPVSYNEQFF. CDR3 bases: TGTGCCAGCAGTTCCGTGGGGCCCGTTTCCTACAATGAGCAGTTCTTC.

As for this clone: Additional DNA sequences in this sample encode the identical CDR3. The CDR3 is CASSPGLAAYNEQFF. The CDR3 DNA reads TGTGCCAGCAGTCCGGGACTAGCGGCCTACAATGAGCAGTTCTTC. The chain recombines TRBV6-1 with TRBJ2-1, with TRBD2 matching over 11 bases. V shed 5 bases and J 2 bases; nucleotides not matched to a gene: 2. Germline V gene lookup returns CDR1 MNHNS and CDR2 SASEGT. The CDR3 is 15 residues long.

This chain uses TRBV20-1 with TRBJ2-7; no reliable D call. Trimming removed 3 bases at V and 6 bases at J, with 9 bases between. CDR1 is DFQATT, CDR2 SNEGSKA, per germline (reference sequence). This CDR3 contains 11 residues. CDR3 residues: CSASPSAEQYF. As DNA, the CDR3 is TGCAGTGCTAGCCCCAGCGCCGAGCAGTACTTC.

This clone was seen a single time. The chain combines TRBV11-2 with TRBJ2-2; 11 positions match TRBD2. The germline gives CDR1 SGHAT, CDR2 FQNNGV. The trim removed 4 bases at V and 5 bases at J, leaving 3 bases unmatched. The CDR3 consists of 15 residues. CDR3 bases: TGTGCCAGCAGCTCTCCTAGCGGGAGGACCGGGGAGCTGTTTTTT. Translation gives CASSSPSGRTGELFF.

The sample holds one count of this clone. J is TRBJ2-2 and V is TRBV5-1, with 9 bases matching TRBD2. The V segment lost 4 bases and the J segment 2 bases; nucleotides outside the gene matches: 6. From germline, CDR1 is SGHRS and CDR2 YFSETQ. This CDR3 spans 16 amino acids. The CDR3, as DNA: TGCGCCAGCAGCCTATCACTAGCGGGTAACACCGGGGAGCTGTTTTTT. This encodes CASSLSLAGNTGELFF. Based on the CDR3 plus reference TRBV5-1 and TRBJ2-2, the full variable domain is KAGVTQTPRYLIKTRGQQVTLSCSPISGHRSVSWYQQTPGQGLQFLFEYFSETQRNKGNFPGRFSGRQFSNSRSEMNVSTLELGDSALYLCASSLSLAGNTGELFFGEGSRLTVL.

The sample holds one count of this clone. The chain is built from TRBV18 and TRBJ1-5; D not resolved. V was pared by 3 bases and J by 6 bases, with 9 bases between. The CDR3 is made up of 13 amino acids. CDR1 KGHSH and CDR2 LQKENI come from the germline V gene. CDR3 sequence reads: CASSPDPAQPQHF. In nucleotides, the CDR3 is TGTGCCAGCTCACCGGACCCGGCTCAGCCCCAGCATTTT. Variable domain in full (rest from reference TRBV18 and TRBJ1-5): NAGVMQNPRHLVRRRGQEARLRCSPMKGHSHVYWYRQLPEEGLKFMVYLQKENIIDESGMPKERFSAEFPKEGPSILRIQQVVRGDSAAYFCASSPDPAQPQHFGDGTRLSIL.

The CDR3 nucleotides read TGTGCCAGCAACCTCTTAAATGCAGGGTTCGGCTACACCTTC. Its translation: CASNLLNAGFGYTF. The chain couples TRBV7-9 to TRBJ1-2; D perhaps matches TRBD1 (5 bases). V was shortened by 7 bases and J by 8 bases, with 20 bases between the two germline ends. The germline V gene encodes CDR1 SEHNR and CDR2 FQNEAQ (reference sequence). The CDR3 length is 14 residues. Based on the CDR3 plus reference TRBV7-9 and TRBJ1-2, the full variable domain is DTGVSQNPRHKITKRGQNVTFRCDPISEHNRLYWYRQTLGQGPEFLTYFQNEAQLEKSRLLSDRFSAERPKGSFSTLEIQRTEQGDSAMYLCASNLLNAGFGYTFGSGTRLTVV.

This clone was seen just once. This sequence joins TRBV29-1 and TRBJ1-2, with TRBD1 identical over 11 bases. Looked up from germline, CDR1 is SQVTM and CDR2 is ANQGSEA. The CDR3 loop spans 13 amino acids. Unmatched junction bases numbered 4, after V lost 7 bases and J lost 3 bases. The chain's CDR3 is CSAGQGADYGYTF. DNA of the CDR3: TGCAGCGCCGGACAGGGGGCGGACTATGGCTACACCTTC.

V usage is TRBV5-8 and J usage is TRBJ1-1; possible D gene TRBD1, 5 bases. Germline CDR1 reads SGHTS; CDR2 reads YDEGEE. The CDR3 has 17 residues. The V and J ends lost 4 bases and 1 base respectively, with 20 bases between them. The CDR3 loop reads CASSPRVGTPKNTEAFF. CDR3 coding DNA: TGTGCCAGCAGCCCCCGTGTTGGGACCCCAAAGAACACTGAAGCTTTCTTT.

The chain links TRBV28 to TRBJ2-3; 8 bases map to TRBD1. Germline V CDR1 and CDR2: MDHEN, SYDVKM. Trimming at V came to 5 bases and at J to 2 bases, leaving 6 bases not matched to a gene. CDR3 length: 15 residues. CDR3: CASSGRTGLTDTQYF. The CDR3 nucleotides read TGTGCCAGCAGTGGACGGACAGGGCTCACAGATACGCAGTATTTT.

The chain employs TRBV14 and TRBJ2-5, with 12 bases fitting TRBD2. Trimming cost V 5 bases and J 5 bases; bases outside gene matches: 9. The CDR3 is 16 residues long. Looked up from germline, CDR1 is SGHDN and CDR2 is FVKESK. CDR3: CASSYFMTSGSETQYF. DNA of the CDR3: TGTGCCAGCAGCTACTTTATGACTAGCGGGAGTGAGACCCAGTACTTC.

This clone is a singleton in its sample. V usage is TRBV5-4 and J usage is TRBJ2-7; 7 bases are a match to TRBD1. The CDR3 is 14 residues long. Germline V gene lookup returns CDR1 SGHNT and CDR2 YYREEE (reference sequence). V was clipped by 3 bases and J by 6 bases; unmatched bases: 9. CDR3 sequence reads: CASSWDRRGGEQYF. The CDR3 nucleotides are TGTGCCAGCAGCTGGGACAGAAGAGGGGGCGAGCAGTACTTC.

This chain joins TRBV7-8 and TRBJ2-7; D tentatively fits TRBD1 or TRBD2 (6 bases each). Trimming removed 1 base at V and 5 bases at J, with 21 bases between. This CDR3 spans 17 amino acids. Germline V gene lookup returns CDR1 SGHVS and CDR2 FQNEAQ. As DNA, the CDR3 is TGTGCCAGCAGCTTAGTGGCTAGGGGGGTTCGTGTTGACGAGCAGTACTTC. Translated: CASSLVARGVRVDEQYF.

The sample holds a few counts of this clone. This could be a read error, since a much larger clone is one nucleotide away. This same CDR3 is encoded by further DNA sequences in the sample. The chain carries TRBV5-4 and TRBJ1-1, with TRBD1 as a possible D gene (5 bases). Germline V CDR1 and CDR2: SGHNT, YYREEE (reference sequence). This CDR3 is built from 15 residues. Trimming took 0 bases from V and 1 from J, leaving 10 bases between them. CDR3 sequence reads: CASSLESGPNTEAFF. Here the CDR3 DNA reads TGTGCCAGCAGCTTGGAGTCAGGGCCGAACACTGAAGCTTTCTTT.

The V gene is TRBV5-1, the J gene TRBJ2-7, with 10 bases fitting TRBD1. The CDR3 is made up of 15 amino acids. Unmatched junction bases numbered 8, after V lost 4 bases and J lost 4 bases. In germline, CDR1 is SGHRS, CDR2 YFSETQ. CDR3 bases: TGCGCCAGCAGCCCACTCCCGGGACAGGGGTACGAGCAGTACTTC. Translation gives CASSPLPGQGYEQYF.